This T cell receptor (beta chain) was observed in a study of blood T cell repertoires in COVID-19. On the study more broadly: PBMCs, B-cell-depleted T cells, or T cells provided the cDNA or gDNA that made up the material.

The CDR3 totals 14 residues. V shed 1 base and J shed 6 bases, with 10 bases lying between them. In germline, CDR1 is MGHRA, CDR2 YSYEKL. Donors were grouped by their self-reported clinical history. Recovered Cohort 3 donors showed two negative PCRs, clearance, or symptom resolution. Original methodology: It was from reference gene primer amplification that nucleated cell counts were estimated. The protocol was immunoSEQ multiplex PCR, while the TCRdb copy is restricted to in-frame clones and leaves out a portion. V and J calls and clone size come straight from that table; D and trimming were deduced from the DNA. Here the sample spans some 160,000 clones, approximately 86% being singletons.

The sequenced sample was PBMCs or T cells enriched from blood (not recorded which). The TCR was taken from a woman between 35 and 50 years old who had recovered from COVID-19. This chain links TRBV4-1 with TRBJ2-1; D unclear. The CDR3 DNA follows: TGCGCCAGCAGCCAAGGGATAGCTGGCAATGAGCAGTTCTTC. It specifies CASSQGIAGNEQFF.